A single sample gave rise to the 24 T cell receptor beta chains below, sequenced in a study of blood T cell repertoires in COVID-19 (dated by TCRdb to the early 2020s). The library was obtained by the immunoSEQ multiplex PCR assay. As stored in TCRdb, this immuneACCESS dataset retains in-frame rearrangements with V and J assigned. A fraction of the clones does not appear; measured against another copy, unresolved V genes explain less than half of the discrepancy, and the remainder lacks a known reason. The sample table lists approximately 50,000 clones, around 85% of them with a count of one. Approximately 27% of the sample belongs to the ten largest clones. Sequences were obtained from peripheral blood. The receptors here all came from a woman aged 80 or older with COVID-19, enrolled during active disease.

V gene TRBV12-5 combines with J gene TRBJ2-3; 7 bases are a match to TRBD1. This CDR3 is built from 15 residues. Trimming cost V 1 base and J 1 base; bases outside gene matches: 2. Germline V lookup: CDR1 LGHNT, CDR2 FRNRAP. The CDR3: CASGLGTGRTDTQYF. The CDR3, as DNA: TGTGCTAGTGGTTTGGGGACAGGACGCACAGATACGCAGTATTTT.

In its sample, this clone was seen many times. This chain joins TRBV29-1 and TRBJ2-7, with D perhaps matching TRBD2 (7 bases). Trimming stripped 4 bases from V and 9 bases from J, with 22 bases between. The CDR3 consists of 14 residues. The V gene's germline CDR1 is SQVTM and CDR2 ANQGSEA. CDR3 coding DNA: TGCAGCGTTGCGGTGGCGGGGGCAGTGTATGTGCAGTACTTC. It encodes CSVAVAGAVYVQYF.

The chain joins TRBV18 to TRBJ2-3, with D possibly being TRBD2 (6 bases). Germline loops: CDR1 KGHSH, CDR2 LQKENI. V lost 3 bases, J lost 0 bases, and 10 bases lay in between. The CDR3 extends over 15 amino acids. The CDR3: CASSPVAASTDTQYF. In DNA, the CDR3 is TGTGCCAGCTCACCCGTAGCGGCTAGCACAGATACGCAGTATTTT.

V gene TRBV15 combines with J gene TRBJ2-7; 13 nucleotides agree with TRBD2. The CDR3 contains 18 residues. With 3 bases clipped from V and 7 bases from J, the junction kept 15 bases outside the gene matches. Per germline, CDR1 LNHNV and CDR2 YYDKDF (reference sequence). CDR3 bases: TGTGCCACCAGCAGCGCGCACAAAGGACTAGCGGGAGTTAATGAGCAGTACTTC. Its protein product is CATSSAHKGLAGVNEQYF.

This chain uses TRBV14 with TRBJ1-4; no clear D. In germline, CDR1 is SGHDN, CDR2 FVKESK. The CDR3 consists of 15 residues. Trimming took off 4 bases at V and 5 bases at J, with 14 bases between the two ends. The CDR3 DNA is TGTGCCAGCAGCCGCCGTGGAGAGCAAAATGAAAAACTGTTTTTT. Protein sequence: CASSRRGEQNEKLFF.

This clone was picked up a small number of times. The J gene is TRBJ2-2, the V gene TRBV6-5, with unresolved D. The CDR3 has 16 residues. Germline-derived CDR1 and CDR2 are MNHEY and SVGAGI. Trimming took 0 bases from V and 9 from J, leaving 17 bases between them. CDR3 sequence reads: CASSYSWATLSRELFF. CDR3 in DNA: TGTGCCAGCAGTTACTCGTGGGCTACCCTCAGTCGGGAGCTGTTTTTT.

This clone occurred a few times. The V call is TRBV7-9, the J call TRBJ2-1, with TRBD2 matching 9 bases. The J segment lost 3 bases and the V segment lost 2 bases, leaving 8 bases of the junction unmatched. The germline CDR1 and CDR2 sequences are SEHNR and FQNEAQ (reference sequence). CDR3 length equals 17 residues. The CDR3 DNA follows: TGTGCCAGCAGCTTAAACTCAGCGGGAGGAGGCTACAATGAGCAGTTCTTC. Translating gives CASSLNSAGGGYNEQFF.

This chain joins TRBV18 and TRBJ1-1; D is uncertain. CDR1 is KGHSH, CDR2 LQKENI, per germline. The V gene lost 2 bases and the J gene lost 1 base, with 11 bases spanning the gap. CDR3 length equals 15 residues. CDR3 protein: CASSPRVLRNTEAFF. Here the CDR3 DNA reads TGTGCCAGCTCACCAAGAGTATTAAGGAACACTGAAGCTTTCTTT.

V is TRBV5-6 and J is TRBJ1-1; possibly TRBD1 for D (6 bases). This CDR3 region has 15 residues. CDR1 SGHDT and CDR2 YYEEEE come from the germline V gene. The V and J ends lost 0 bases and 6 bases respectively, with 15 bases between them. The CDR3 bases are TGTGCCAGCAGCTTGGCGTTGGACAGATTGGCTGAAGCTTTCTTT. It codes for CASSLALDRLAEAFF.

The V gene is TRBV30, the J gene TRBJ1-4; tentatively, D is TRBD1 (5 bases). Deletions cut 5 bases from V and 4 bases from J, with 8 bases between. The CDR3 is 12 amino acids. The germline gives CDR1 GTSNPN, CDR2 SVGIG (reference sequence). In DNA, the CDR3 is TGTGCCTGGGACAGCTATAATGAAAAACTGTTTTTT. Its protein is CAWDSYNEKLFF.

CDR3 region: CASSMPGGSNQPQHF. The CDR3 coding sequence is TGTGCCAGCAGTATGCCGGGGGGCTCCAATCAGCCCCAGCATTTT. This chain joins TRBV2 and TRBJ1-5; D may be TRBD1 (6 bases). The CDR3 is made up of 15 amino acids. The germline V gene encodes CDR1 SNHLY and CDR2 FYNNEI. V was pared by 5 bases and J by 3 bases, with 14 bases between.

This sequence joins TRBV9 and TRBJ2-7, with 8 bases fitting TRBD1. J gave up 2 bases and V 0 bases, and 1 base lay outside the gene matches. CDR3 length equals 14 residues. CDR1 and CDR2 (germline): SGDLS, YYNGEE. The CDR3 coding sequence is TGTGCCAGCAGCGTAGAGGGACAGGCCTACGAGCAGTACTTC. Its translation is CASSVEGQAYEQYF.

V and J are TRBV6-5 and TRBJ2-6; D is perhaps TRBD1 (6 bases). This CDR3 is built from 15 residues. The V gene lost 6 bases and the J gene lost 2 bases, with 11 bases spanning the gap. From germline, CDR1 is MNHEY and CDR2 SVGAGI. The CDR3: CASSRNRAGANVLTF. CDR3 nucleotide sequence: TGTGCCAGCAGCCGGAACAGGGCTGGGGCCAACGTCCTGACTTTC.

In this sample, this clone turned up a few times. The chain uses TRBV5-5 and TRBJ2-7; 7 nucleotides line up with TRBD2. V was clipped by 5 bases and J by 7 bases; unmatched bases: 12. Per the germline V gene, CDR1 is SGHKS and CDR2 is YYEKEE (reference sequence). This CDR3 is built from 14 residues. CDR3 DNA sequence: TGTGCCAGCAGTTTCCGACTAGCCCCCCGGGAGCAGTACTTC. Translation gives CASSFRLAPREQYF.

The J gene is TRBJ2-7, the V gene TRBV18; 8 bases are shared with TRBD1. The CDR3 length is 14 residues. Looked up from germline, CDR1 is KGHSH and CDR2 is LQKENI. V trimming: 1 base; J trimming: 6 bases; junction bases outside the gene matches: 5. The CDR3 DNA sequence: TGTGCCAGCTCACCACTGGACAGGGCCCGCGAGCAGTACTTC. It specifies CASSPLDRAREQYF.

The gene calls are TRBV4-1 and TRBJ2-5; TRBD1 is a possible D gene (6 bases). The length of the CDR3 is 14 residues. V was clipped by 4 bases and J by 5 bases, with 14 bases between them. Germline V gene lookup returns CDR1 MGHRA and CDR2 YSYEKL. The CDR3 DNA reads as TGCGCCAGCAGCCTGGCTGACAGGCGGGAGACCCAGTACTTC. Its translation is CASSLADRRETQYF.

The genes are TRBV18 and TRBJ2-5; D is perhaps TRBD1 (6 bases). CDR1 and CDR2 from the germline V gene are KGHSH and LQKENI. The V end was cut by 3 bases, the J end by 1 base, with 9 bases between. CDR3 size: 14 residues. The CDR3 nucleotides are TGTGCCAGCTCACCGGGACATTCCCAAGAGACCCAGTACTTC. It translates to CASSPGHSQETQYF.

This chain links TRBV9 with TRBJ2-7; 9 positions match TRBD2. The V and J ends lost 2 bases and 4 bases, in that order; junction bases with no gene match: 4. The CDR3 contains 14 residues. Looked up from germline, CDR1 is SGDLS and CDR2 is YYNGEE. As DNA, the CDR3 is TGTGCCAGCAGCGTGTCTAGCGGGAATTACGAGCAGTACTTC. This gives the protein CASSVSSGNYEQYF.

The V call is TRBV27, the J call TRBJ2-7, with 7 bases that match TRBD2. This CDR3 has 11 residues. Germline V gene data show CDR1 as MNHEY and CDR2 as SMNVEV (reference sequence). After removal of 8 bases from V and 3 bases from J, the junction contained 1 base not matched to a gene. The CDR3: CASGRVYEQYF. The CDR3 nucleotides are TGTGCCAGCGGGAGGGTCTACGAGCAGTACTTC.

This clone was counted a single time. The chain uses TRBV28 and TRBJ1-2; D is ambiguous. Trimming took off 6 bases at V and 2 bases at J, with 7 bases between the two ends. CDR3 length equals 12 residues. Germline-derived CDR1 and CDR2 are MDHEN and SYDVKM. In nucleotides, the CDR3 is TGTGCCAGCAGCCCCACAAACTATGGCTACACCTTC. Its translation is CASSPTNYGYTF.

The V call is TRBV14, the J call TRBJ2-7, with D tentatively TRBD1 (5 bases). Germline CDR1 is SGHDN and CDR2 is FVKESK. CDR3 length: 14 residues. The ends were cut back, 2 bases at V and 5 bases at J, with 13 bases in the middle. CDR3 loop: CASSQQQGPNEQYF. The CDR3 DNA follows: TGTGCCAGCAGCCAACAGCAGGGCCCCAACGAGCAGTACTTC.

The rearrangement uses TRBV14 and TRBJ1-1; D gene uncertain. Trimming left V 4 bases short and J 1 base short, with 13 bases between. Germline-derived CDR1 and CDR2 are SGHDN and FVKESK. The CDR3 extends over 15 amino acids. The CDR3 nucleotides read TGTGCCAGCAGCCTAACAAGAGGAGCGAACACTGAAGCTTTCTTT. Its translation: CASSLTRGANTEAFF.

The CDR3 sequence: CAWSVGNSYEQYF. For the CDR3, the DNA is TGTGCCTGGAGTGTTGGCAACTCCTACGAGCAGTACTTC. The chain employs TRBV30 and TRBJ2-7; D is unresolved. V gave up 0 bases and J gave up 0 bases, with 6 bases separating them. Germline values: CDR1 GTSNPN, CDR2 SVGIG (reference sequence). This CDR3 has 13 residues.

The chain uses TRBV28 and TRBJ1-6; no reliable D call. V was cut by 2 bases and J by 6 bases, with 8 bases left in between. This CDR3 spans 14 amino acids. Looked up from germline, CDR1 is MDHEN and CDR2 is SYDVKM. The CDR3, as DNA: TGTGCCAGCAGTTTAGAACAGCTTAATTCACCCCTCCACTTT. Its protein product is CASSLEQLNSPLHF.